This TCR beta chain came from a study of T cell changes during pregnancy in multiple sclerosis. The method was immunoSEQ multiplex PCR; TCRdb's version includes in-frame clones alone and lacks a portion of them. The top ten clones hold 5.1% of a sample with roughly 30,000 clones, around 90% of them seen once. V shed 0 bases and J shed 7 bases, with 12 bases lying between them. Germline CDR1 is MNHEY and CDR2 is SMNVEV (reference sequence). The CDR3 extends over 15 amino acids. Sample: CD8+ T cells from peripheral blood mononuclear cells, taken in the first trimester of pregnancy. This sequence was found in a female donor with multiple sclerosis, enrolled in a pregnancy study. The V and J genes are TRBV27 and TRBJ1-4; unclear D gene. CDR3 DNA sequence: TGTGCCAGCAGTTTATCTGCTTTGTCGGGTGAAAAACTGTTTTTT. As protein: CASSLSALSGEKLFF.